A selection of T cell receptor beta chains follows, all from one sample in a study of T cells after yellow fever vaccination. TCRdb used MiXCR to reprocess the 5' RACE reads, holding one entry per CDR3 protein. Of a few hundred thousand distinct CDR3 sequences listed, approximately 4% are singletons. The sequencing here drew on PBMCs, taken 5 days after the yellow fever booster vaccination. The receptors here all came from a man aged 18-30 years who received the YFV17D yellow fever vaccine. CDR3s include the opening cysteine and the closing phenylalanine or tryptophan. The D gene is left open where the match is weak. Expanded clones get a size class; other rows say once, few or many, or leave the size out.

CDR3nt: TGCAGTGCCCCCCCCGGGCCGCAAGAGACCCAGTACTTC; CDR3aa: CSAPPGPQETQYF; v_gene: TRBV20-1; j_gene: TRBJ2-5; abundance: few; d_gene: NA
CDR3nt: TGTGCCAGCAGCCAAGATCGCGTAGCGGGCACAGATACGCAGTATTTT; CDR3aa: CASSQDRVAGTDTQYF; v_gene: TRBV4-2; j_gene: TRBJ2-3; abundance: few; d_gene: NA
CDR3nt: TGTGCCATCAGTGAGTACGAGCGGGGGTACACAGATACGCAGTATTTT; CDR3aa: CAISEYERGYTDTQYF; v_gene: TRBV10-3; j_gene: TRBJ2-3; abundance: few; d_gene: TRBD2
CDR3nt: TGTGCCAGCAAAAGTGGGGGGTCGAGCTCCTACGAGCAGTACTTC; CDR3aa: CASKSGGSSSYEQYF; v_gene: TRBV27; j_gene: TRBJ2-7; abundance: NA; d_gene: NA
CDR3nt: TGCAGTGCTAGAGATCTTGGCGGTACCTACGAGCAGTACTTC; CDR3aa: CSARDLGGTYEQYF; v_gene: TRBV20-1; j_gene: TRBJ2-7; abundance: many; d_gene: NA
CDR3nt: TGCAGCGTTGCAGGGGTGGGCACTGAAGCTTTCTTT; CDR3aa: CSVAGVGTEAFF; v_gene: TRBV29-1; j_gene: TRBJ1-1; abundance: NA; d_gene: NA
CDR3nt: TGCAGTGCCGAGACCGCCGGGACAGGAGATCAGCCCCAGCATTTT; CDR3aa: CSAETAGTGDQPQHF; v_gene: TRBV20-1; j_gene: TRBJ1-5; abundance: many; d_gene: TRBD1
CDR3nt: TGCGCCAGCAGCTTCGGGATGCAGGGCGGGGAGCTGTTTTTT; CDR3aa: CASSFGMQGGELFF; v_gene: TRBV5-1; j_gene: TRBJ2-2; abundance: many; d_gene: NA
CDR3nt: TGCAGCGTTGACGACAGGGGCGACGAGCAGTACTTC; CDR3aa: CSVDDRGDEQYF; v_gene: TRBV29-1; j_gene: TRBJ2-7; abundance: many; d_gene: TRBD1
CDR3nt: TGTGCCAGCAGCCGCTGGACAGGGGGCTACAACGAGCAGTACTTC; CDR3aa: CASSRWTGGYNEQYF; v_gene: TRBV25-1; j_gene: TRBJ2-7; abundance: many; d_gene: TRBD1
CDR3nt: TGTGCCAGCAGCTTAAGGGGGCGACAGGGGGCATCTGGGGCCAACGTCCTGACTTTC; CDR3aa: CASSLRGRQGASGANVLTF; v_gene: TRBV7-3; j_gene: TRBJ2-6; abundance: few; d_gene: TRBD1
CDR3nt: TGTGCCAGCAGCTTATCTCCGGTCGGGCGAAGTGTCTTTGGCTACACCTTC; CDR3aa: CASSLSPVGRSVFGYTF; v_gene: TRBV7-9; j_gene: TRBJ1-2; abundance: few; d_gene: NA
CDR3nt: TGTGCCAGCAGTCGACAGGGTTGGAATCAGCCCCAGCATTTT; CDR3aa: CASSRQGWNQPQHF; v_gene: TRBV6-2/TRBV6-3; j_gene: TRBJ1-5; abundance: few; d_gene: TRBD1
CDR3nt: TGTGCCAGCAGCGGAGGGGGGCTAAGCTACGAGCAGTACTTC; CDR3aa: CASSGGGLSYEQYF; v_gene: TRBV9; j_gene: TRBJ2-7; abundance: NA; d_gene: NA
CDR3nt: TGCAGTGCTCGACCTAACAGGGGAATGGTTGGCAATCAGCCCCAGCATTTT; CDR3aa: CSARPNRGMVGNQPQHF; v_gene: TRBV20-1; j_gene: TRBJ1-5; abundance: NA; d_gene: TRBD1